Shown below are 24 T cell receptor beta chains from a single sample sequenced in a study of T cells in Graves' hyperthyroidism and ophthalmopathy. Amplification targeted TCR beta CDR3 regions from RNA transcripts. TCR CDR3 underwent first-round RT-PCR with the HTBI primer set. In TCRdb, the multiplex PCR reads were re-called with MiXCR into one record per CDR3 protein. The sample yields under 350,000 distinct CDR3 sequences, roughly a fifth seen once. Sequencing was carried out using blood. Receptors originate from a woman aged 45-65 years with Graves' hyperthyroidism.

V is TRBV7-8 and J is TRBJ2-7; a weak D match, TRBD2 (6 bases). The germline V and J ends were trimmed by 5 bases and 2 bases, with 22 bases remaining between them. Germline CDR1 and CDR2: SGHVS and FQNEAQ. CDR3 length equals 17 residues. The CDR3 DNA reads as TGTGCCAGCAGCCCTTCTGTTTTGCGGGGACCAACCTACGAGCAGTACTTC. Translation: CASSPSVLRGPTYEQYF.

V and J are TRBV9 and TRBJ2-1, with D tentatively TRBD1 or TRBD2 (8 bases each). The V gene's germline CDR1 is SGDLS and CDR2 YYNGEE. V lost 3 bases and J lost 8, with 36 bases in between. The CDR3 runs to 21 residues. This CDR3 reads CASSATTGGSRGGRQRDEQFF. CDR3 nucleotide sequence: TGTGCCAGCAGCGCGACCACAGGGGGTTCACGAGGCGGGAGGCAAAGGGATGAGCAGTTCTTC. The entire variable domain, with the rest obtained from reference TRBV9 and TRBJ2-1, is as follows: DSGVTQTPKHLITATGQRVTLRCSPRSGDLSVYWYQQSLDQGLQFLIQYYNGEERAKGNILERFSAQQFPDLHSELNLSSLELGDSALYFCASSATTGGSRGGRQRDEQFFGPGTRLTVL.

This clonotype was counted a few times. One end of the junction fails to match germline, which may point to a read error. The CDR3 DNA reads as TGTGCCAGCAGCTTAGCGGGGCTTGGCTACGCCTTC. This translates into CASSLAGLGYAF. The chain joins TRBV7-9 to TRBJ1-2; possible D gene TRBD1, 5 bases. The CDR3 spans 12 residues. The germline V gene encodes CDR1 SEHNR and CDR2 FQNEAQ (reference sequence).

This clonotype was seen ten or more times. This chain connects TRBV27 to TRBJ2-3; 12 bases are a match to TRBD1. This CDR3 has 15 residues. Germline CDR1 and CDR2: MNHEY and SMNVEV (reference sequence). Trimming took 6 bases from V and 4 from J; bases not matched to a gene: 5. CDR3 residues: CASRTGTGGSDTQYF. In nucleotides, the CDR3 is TGTGCCAGCAGAACCGGGACAGGGGGCTCAGATACGCAGTATTTT.

In this sample, this clonotype turned up many times. The chain uses TRBV20-1 and TRBJ1-2; no reliable D call. This CDR3 is built from 15 residues. Trimming left V 0 bases short and J 5 bases short, with 16 bases between. Germline CDR1 reads DFQATT; CDR2 reads SNEGSKA (reference sequence). CDR3 in amino acids: CSARDGRNFLYGYTF. The CDR3 coding sequence is TGCAGTGCTAGAGATGGGAGAAACTTTTTGTATGGCTACACCTTC.

This clonotype was detected only a few times. This chain joins TRBV6-1 and TRBJ2-5; D is undetermined. CDR3 length equals 14 residues. V was trimmed by 8 bases and J by 5 bases, leaving 18 bases between them. Germline assignment: CDR1 MNHNS and CDR2 SASEGT. CDR3 coding DNA: TGTGCCAGCCTCCCTTTCCCCCGGTCGGAGACCCAGTACTTC. Translating gives CASLPFPRSETQYF.

As DNA, the CDR3 is TGTGCCAGCAGTTCGGACAGGGCCCACTACGAGCAGTACTTC. Translation: CASSSDRAHYEQYF. V usage is TRBV27 and J usage is TRBJ2-7, with 8 bases fitting TRBD1. CDR1 and CDR2 (germline): MNHEY, SMNVEV (reference sequence). V was pared by 4 bases and J by 3 bases, with 5 bases of the junction left unmatched. CDR3 length: 14 residues.

This clonotype has a single count. The chain uses TRBV27 and TRBJ2-3; D might be TRBD1 or TRBD2, each matching 5 bases. In germline, CDR1 is MNHEY, CDR2 SMNVEV (reference sequence). CDR3 length: 18 amino acids. The V gene lost 3 bases and the J gene lost 0 bases, with 19 bases spanning the gap. As DNA, the CDR3 is TGTGCCAGCAGTTTCTTCCCAGGGACGGGCGGGAGCACAGATACGCAGTATTTT. This codes for CASSFFPGTGGSTDTQYF.

The table lists this clonotype with many counts. The V call is TRBV11-3, the J call TRBJ2-5; 7 bases fit TRBD1. Germline V gives CDR1 SGHNT, CDR2 YENEEA. Unmatched junction bases numbered 5, after V lost 5 bases and J lost 2 bases. The CDR3 is 14 amino acids. The CDR3 coding sequence is TGTGCCAGCAGCCGGGACAGCGAACAAGAGACCCAGTACTTC. Translating gives CASSRDSEQETQYF.

The V call is TRBV5-6, the J call TRBJ1-1, with D hard to call. The CDR3 consists of 14 residues. V was clipped by 0 bases and J by 4 bases, with 10 bases between them. Germline V lookup: CDR1 SGHDT, CDR2 YYEEEE. The CDR3 DNA is TGTGCCAGCAGCTTGGTGAGGGTTTCCACTGAAGCTTTCTTT. This gives the protein CASSLVRVSTEAFF.

The chain's CDR3 is CASGVGSGQFF. The CDR3, as DNA: TGTGCCAGCGGAGTCGGGTCAGGGCAGTTCTTC. The chain has TRBV27 and TRBJ2-1; D not certain. Trimming left V 8 bases short and J 12 bases short, with 14 bases between. The germline V gene encodes CDR1 MNHEY and CDR2 SMNVEV (reference sequence). This CDR3 comprises 11 residues.

This clonotype appeared many times. The gene calls are TRBV7-9 and TRBJ2-3; tentative D call: TRBD2 (6 bases). The germline V gene has CDR1 SEHNR and CDR2 FQNEAQ (reference sequence). The CDR3 consists of 15 residues. The V end lost 8 bases, the J end lost 4 bases, and 19 bases lay between the germline ends. CDR3 in amino acids: CASSRGGVGPDTQYF. Here the CDR3 DNA reads TGTGCCAGCTCTCGGGGCGGGGTGGGTCCAGATACGCAGTATTTT.

This clonotype has at least ten counts. This sequence joins TRBV18 and TRBJ2-1; D is uncertain. The CDR3 length is 16 residues. V shed 1 base and J shed 2 bases, with 12 bases lying between them. Germline lookup yields CDR1 KGHSH and CDR2 LQKENI. CDR3 amino acids: CASSPRNSQAYNEQFF. The CDR3 DNA follows: TGTGCCAGCTCACCACGGAACTCCCAGGCCTACAATGAGCAGTTCTTC.

Many counts were recorded for this clonotype. The chain is built from TRBV2 and TRBJ1-1; D might be TRBD1 (6 bases). V lost 6 bases, J lost 1 base, and 12 bases lay in between. The CDR3 has 14 amino acids. CDR1 is SNHLY, CDR2 FYNNEI, per germline. The CDR3 reads CASSLDRWNTEAFF. CDR3 DNA sequence: TGTGCCAGCAGCTTGGACAGATGGAACACTGAAGCTTTCTTT.

The genes are TRBV4-1 and TRBJ1-4, with D tentatively TRBD1 (5 bases). Per the germline V gene, CDR1 is MGHRA and CDR2 is YSYEKL. The V end was cut by 6 bases, the J end by 8 bases, with 16 bases between. This CDR3 spans 14 amino acids. In DNA, the CDR3 is TGCGCCAGCAGGGTCTCAGGAAGGGGAGAAAAACTGTTTTTT. Translated, it gives CASRVSGRGEKLFF.

This clonotype was picked up many times. The V call is TRBV12-3 or TRBV12-4, the J call TRBJ2-2; 10 nucleotides agree with TRBD2. The CDR3 contains 17 residues. The V and J ends lost 3 bases and 4 bases, in that order; junction bases with no gene match: 8. DNA for the CDR3: TGTGCCAGCAGTTTGGCTAGCGGGAGATTGGCCACCGGGGAGCTGTTTTTT. Its protein is CASSLASGRLATGELFF.

This clonotype was seen repeatedly, ten times or more. The chain couples TRBV18 to TRBJ2-7, with 13 bases lining up with TRBD2. Germline V gene lookup returns CDR1 KGHSH and CDR2 LQKENI. The CDR3 is 16 residues long. Unmatched junction bases numbered 5, after V lost 2 bases and J lost 4 bases. This CDR3 is CASSPEGLAGLYEQYF. The CDR3 DNA reads TGTGCCAGCTCACCAGAGGGACTAGCGGGGCTATACGAGCAGTACTTC.

This clonotype was counted ten times or more. Written as DNA, the CDR3 is TGTGCCAGCAGTTCAGCTGGGGCTGGAAATGAGCAGTTCTTC. It codes for CASSSAGAGNEQFF. The chain employs TRBV12-3 or TRBV12-4 and TRBJ2-1; a weak D match, TRBD1 (5 bases). The CDR3 is 14 residues long. V lost 4 bases and J lost 7, with 14 bases in between.

This clonotype has a count of ten or more. The rearrangement links TRBV27 to TRBJ2-7, with D possibly matching TRBD2 (5 bases). Trimming took off 3 bases at V and 3 bases at J, with 12 bases between the two ends. Germline V gene lookup returns CDR1 MNHEY and CDR2 SMNVEV (reference sequence). The CDR3 has 14 amino acids. CDR3 coding DNA: TGTGCCAGCAGTTTCAAGCCAGAGGGCTACGAGCAGTACTTC. Protein product: CASSFKPEGYEQYF.

This clonotype was detected ten times or more. The gene calls are TRBV9 and TRBJ2-5; weak D call: TRBD1 (6 bases). V was shortened by 4 bases and J by 3 bases, with 13 bases between the two germline ends. The germline CDR1 and CDR2 sequences are SGDLS and YYNGEE. The CDR3 has 14 amino acids. The CDR3 spells CASSTSGTKETQYF. CDR3 in DNA: TGTGCCAGCAGCACGTCCGGGACAAAAGAGACCCAGTACTTC.

This clonotype came up many times. This chain joins TRBV27 and TRBJ1-2; 9 bases align to TRBD1. V was clipped by 9 bases and J by 7 bases; unmatched bases: 6. This CDR3 contains 12 residues. CDR1 is MNHEY, CDR2 SMNVEV, per germline (reference sequence). The CDR3 DNA reads as TGTGCCAGTCGGACAGGGGCCGGTGGCTACACCTTC. Its translation: CASRTGAGGYTF.

This clonotype has a handful of counts. The chain couples TRBV20-1 to TRBJ1-4; 8 bases line up with TRBD1. Losses at the gene ends were 4 bases for V and 7 bases for J; bases not matched to a gene: 8. The germline CDR1 and CDR2 sequences are DFQATT and SNEGSKA (reference sequence). This CDR3 spans 14 amino acids. CDR3 loop: CSAIGQGRPEKLFF. CDR3 in DNA: TGCAGTGCTATCGGACAGGGTAGACCTGAAAAACTGTTTTTT.

This clonotype occurred many times. The V call is TRBV28, the J call TRBJ2-7; 11 positions agree with TRBD1. The CDR3 length is 15 residues. After removal of 3 bases from V and 4 bases from J, the junction contained 5 bases not matched to a gene. Germline-derived CDR1 and CDR2 are MDHEN and SYDVKM. CDR3 region: CASSFGGTGGYEQYF. The DNA of the CDR3 is TGTGCCAGCAGTTTTGGTGGGACAGGGGGTTACGAGCAGTACTTC.

This clonotype has at least ten counts. This rearrangement joins TRBV11-2 to TRBJ1-2, with D unresolved. Germline V gene lookup returns CDR1 SGHAT and CDR2 FQNNGV. This CDR3 comprises 15 residues. V gave up 4 bases and J gave up 1 base, with 13 bases separating them. CDR3 coding DNA: TGTGCCAGCAGCTCCCCAAAACGTTATAACTATGGCTACACCTTC. The encoded protein is CASSSPKRYNYGYTF.